Following are 17 T cell receptor beta chains from one sample sequenced in a study of identical twins. TCRdb redid the calling of the 5' RACE reads with MiXCR, one entry per CDR3 protein. The table has 1.5 million to 2 million distinct CDR3 sequences, about 30% seen once. The sample consisted of cord blood. These TCRs come from a newborn girl in good health.

The genes are TRBV6-1 and TRBJ2-1; the D call may be TRBD1 or TRBD2 (5 bases each). V was cut by 8 bases and J by 5 bases, with 16 bases left in between. Germline V CDR1 and CDR2: MNHNS, SASEGT. This CDR3 comprises 14 residues. Written as DNA, the CDR3 is TGTGCCAGCGAGTATACGGGGCTAAACAATGAGCAGTTCTTC. It specifies CASEYTGLNNEQFF.

This clonotype turned up a few times. V gene TRBV4-1 combines with J gene TRBJ1-4, with TRBD1 matching 10 bases. This CDR3 has 16 amino acids. Germline loops: CDR1 MGHRA, CDR2 YSYEKL. V lost 0 bases to trimming and J lost 7 bases; unmatched junction nucleotides: 5. CDR3 loop: CASSQDHRDRGEKLFF. The CDR3 bases are TGCGCCAGCAGCCAAGACCACCGGGACAGGGGTGAAAAACTGTTTTTT.

The gene calls are TRBV6-5 and TRBJ1-2, with D maybe TRBD1 (5 bases). Trimming pared 6 bases from V and 4 bases from J, leaving 15 bases between. CDR1 MNHEY and CDR2 SVGAGI come from the germline V gene. This CDR3 is built from 14 residues. CDR3 residues: CASSKDRGGYGYTF. The CDR3 nucleotides are TGTGCCAGCAGCAAAGACAGAGGAGGCTATGGCTACACCTTC.

The V and J genes are TRBV14 and TRBJ2-7; D remains unclear. Between the trimmed V and J ends, which lost 4 bases and 0 bases, there was a span of 16 bases. Germline-derived CDR1 and CDR2 are SGHDN and FVKESK. The CDR3 has 16 amino acids. This CDR3 is CASSPLDKALSYEQYF. CDR3 in DNA: TGTGCCAGCAGCCCGCTAGACAAGGCCCTCTCCTACGAGCAGTACTTC.

This clonotype has a count of ten or more. V usage is TRBV12-3 or TRBV12-4 and J usage is TRBJ2-1; D gene unclear. This CDR3 contains 16 residues. Between the trimmed V and J ends, which lost 5 bases and 4 bases, there was a span of 18 bases. The CDR3 protein is CASSPRPSDPYNEQFF. Here the CDR3 DNA reads TGTGCCAGCAGTCCAAGACCCTCCGATCCTTACAATGAGCAGTTCTTC.

The J gene is TRBJ2-5, the V gene TRBV20-1; D is ambiguous. Germline V gene data show CDR1 as DFQATT and CDR2 as SNEGSKA (reference sequence). With 6 bases removed from V and 11 bases from J, the gap between germline ends came to 19 bases. The length of the CDR3 is 12 residues. This chain's CDR3 is CSAGSKDNEQYF. DNA of the CDR3: TGCAGTGCCGGTTCGAAAGACAATGAGCAGTACTTC.

The chain carries TRBV19 and TRBJ2-5; D remains ambiguous. CDR3 length equals 14 residues. The V and J ends lost 4 bases and 3 bases respectively, with 12 bases between them. Germline assignment: CDR1 LNHDA and CDR2 SQIVND (reference sequence). CDR3 amino acids: CASSTWARKETQYF. In nucleotides, the CDR3 is TGTGCCAGTAGTACCTGGGCTAGAAAAGAGACCCAGTACTTC. Full variable domain (rest looked up from reference TRBV19 and TRBJ2-5): DGGITQSPKYLFRKEGQNVTLSCEQNLNHDAMYWYRQDPGQGLRLIYYSQIVNDFQKGDIAEGYSVSREKKESFPLTVTSAQKNPTAFYLCASSTWARKETQYFGPGTRLLVL.

As regards this clonotype: At one boundary the junction diverges from the germline segment, which might be a read error. The chain links TRBV4-2 to TRBJ2-5; D not resolved. The germline gives CDR1 LGHNA, CDR2 YNFKEQ. The CDR3 has 11 amino acids. The CDR3 DNA follows: TGTGCCAGCAGCCACCAAGGGACCCAGTACTTC. It codes for CASSHQGTQYF.

This clonotype was detected a few times. The genes are TRBV20-1 and TRBJ2-4; a possible D gene is TRBD2 (5 bases). CDR3 length: 13 amino acids. Trimming cost V 6 bases and J 2 bases, with 11 bases left between them. CDR1 and CDR2 (germline): DFQATT, SNEGSKA (reference sequence). The CDR3 protein is CSARDFTKNIQYF. The CDR3 DNA sequence: TGCAGTGCCCGGGATTTTACCAAAAACATTCAGTACTTC.

As to this clonotype: A much bigger clone sits one base away, suggesting this may be a read error. This chain links TRBV28 with TRBJ2-4; D perhaps matches TRBD1 (6 bases). V lost 2 bases and J 15 bases, leaving 23 bases between the germline ends. Germline lookup yields CDR1 MDHEN and CDR2 SYDVKM. The CDR3 runs to 15 residues. The CDR3 protein is CASSLLRDKGETRYF. CDR3 coding DNA: TGTGCCAGCAGTTTACTCCGGGACAAAGGCGAGACCCGGTACTTC.

In this sample, this clonotype turned up a few times. V is TRBV6-6 and J is TRBJ2-3; TRBD2 aligns across 10 bases. This CDR3 comprises 15 residues. J gave up 0 bases and V 7 bases, and 4 bases lay outside the gene matches. CDR1 and CDR2 (germline): MNHNY, SVGAGI (reference sequence). The DNA of the CDR3 is TGTGCCAGCACCGCGACTAGCGGGAGCACAGATACGCAGTATTTT. Its protein is CASTATSGSTDTQYF.

The chain couples TRBV12-3 or TRBV12-4 to TRBJ1-3; a possible D gene is TRBD1 (6 bases). V was trimmed by 0 bases and J by 0 bases, leaving 18 bases between them. The length of the CDR3 is 19 residues. The CDR3 DNA reads TGTGCCAGCAGTTTAGCGCTGGTTGGGGGCTTTAACTCTGGAAACACCATATATTTT. This gives the protein CASSLALVGGFNSGNTIYF.

Only a few counts were recorded for this clonotype. The J gene is TRBJ1-1, the V gene TRBV7-9; D ambiguous. The CDR3 sequence is 10 residues long. Germline CDR1 and CDR2: SEHNR and FQNEAQ (reference sequence). Trimming removed 5 bases from V and 10 bases from J, with 8 bases in between. Here the CDR3 DNA reads TGTGCCAGCAGCGCGCAGGCAGCTTTCTTT. This translates into CASSAQAAFF.

This sequence joins TRBV6-2 or TRBV6-3 and TRBJ2-7; TRBD1 matches 9 bases. The CDR3 runs to 14 residues. The V and J ends lost 6 bases and 3 bases, in that order; junction bases with no gene match: 6. Germline CDR1 MNHEY, CDR2 SVGEGT. The DNA for the CDR3 is TGTGCCAGCAGCTGGGACAGGGAGCTCTACGAGCAGTACTTC. It encodes CASSWDRELYEQYF.

The chain joins TRBV4-2 to TRBJ2-1; TRBD2 agrees at 12 bases. CDR1 and CDR2 (germline): LGHNA, YNFKEQ. This CDR3 region has 17 residues. Losses at the gene ends were 2 bases for V and 3 bases for J; bases not matched to a gene: 5. CDR3 residues: CASSQPGLAGFYNEQFF. In DNA form, the CDR3 reads TGTGCCAGCAGCCAACCGGGACTAGCGGGTTTCTACAATGAGCAGTTCTTC.

V usage is TRBV20-1 and J usage is TRBJ2-4; TRBD1 matches at 8 bases. The J call may be wrong; the DNA end is better matched by TRBJ2-7. The germline CDR1 and CDR2 sequences are DFQATT and SNEGSKA (reference sequence). The CDR3 length is 12 residues. CDR3 sequence (DNA): TGCAGTACCGGACAGGGAAGTAACGAGCAGTACTTC. Protein: CSTGQGSNEQYF.

The gene calls are TRBV20-1 and TRBJ1-2, with TRBD1 identical over 8 bases. Trimming at V came to 2 bases and at J to 2 bases, leaving 4 bases not matched to a gene. The germline V gene has CDR1 DFQATT and CDR2 SNEGSKA (reference sequence). The CDR3 has 14 residues. In DNA form, the CDR3 reads TGCAGTGCTAGACTACAGGGGGAGAACTATGGCTACACCTTC. Protein product: CSARLQGENYGYTF.